This T cell receptor beta chain was documented in a study of preoperative IRX-2 immunotherapy in early breast cancer. Treatment denoted: preoperative locoregional IRX-2 cytokine immunotherapy. Samples came from a phase Ib trial of preoperative locoregional IRX-2 cytokine immunotherapy. Clones were sequenced by immunoSEQ multiplex PCR, and TCRdb holds only the in-frame ones, with some missing. The sample shows about 5,600 clones, 55% to 65% of them seen only once. Sequenced material: tumor tissue, taken before IRX-2 immunotherapy. The clonotype originates from a human donor with breast cancer.

The CDR3 DNA follows: TGTGCCAGCAGCGTTACACACACCGGGGAGCTGTTTTTT. It translates to CASSVTHTGELFF. The chain is built from TRBV25-1 and TRBJ2-2; unclear D gene. Looked up from germline, CDR1 is MGHDK and CDR2 is SYGVNS. CDR3 length equals 13 residues. V lost 6 bases to trimming and J lost 3 bases, with 8 bases between them.